This TCR beta chain emerged from a study of blood T cell repertoires in COVID-19. Original handling: Amplifying reference gene primers gave estimates of nucleated cell counts. Repertoires were generated with immunoSEQ multiplex PCR, while TCRdb's copy carries only in-frame clones and drops some. V and J calls plus clone size are reproduced from that table; the DNA served to infer D and trimming. The sample consists of 250,000 or so clones, approximately 91% of them appearing once. This CDR3 is 14 amino acids long. Per germline, CDR1 KGHSH and CDR2 LQKENI. V gave up 5 bases and J gave up 0 bases, with 8 bases separating them.

The sequence derives from a man aged 25-45 years with COVID-19, enrolled during active disease. The chain links TRBV18 to TRBJ1-3; the D gene is possibly TRBD1 (5 bases). The sample consisted of peripheral blood. This CDR3 is CASSGAASGNTIYF. CDR3 coding DNA: TGTGCCAGCTCAGGGGCAGCCTCTGGAAACACCATATATTTT.